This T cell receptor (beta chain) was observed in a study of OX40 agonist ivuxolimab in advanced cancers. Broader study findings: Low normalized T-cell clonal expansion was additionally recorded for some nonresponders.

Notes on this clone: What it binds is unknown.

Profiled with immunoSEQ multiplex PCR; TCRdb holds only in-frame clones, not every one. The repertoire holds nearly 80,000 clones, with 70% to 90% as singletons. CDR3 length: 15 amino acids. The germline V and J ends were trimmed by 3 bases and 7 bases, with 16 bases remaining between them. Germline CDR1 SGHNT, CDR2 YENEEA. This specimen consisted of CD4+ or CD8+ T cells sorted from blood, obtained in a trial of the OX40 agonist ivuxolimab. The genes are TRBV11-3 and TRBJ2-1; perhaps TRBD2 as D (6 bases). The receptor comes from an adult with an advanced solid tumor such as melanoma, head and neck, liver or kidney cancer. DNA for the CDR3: TGTGCCAGCAGCTTGGGAGCGGGCTTAGGAAATGAGCAGTTCTTC. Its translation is CASSLGAGLGNEQFF.